The rows below give T cell receptor beta chains drawn from one sample of a study of blood T cell repertoires in COVID-19. Assay used: immunoSEQ multiplex PCR; TCRdb lists only in-frame clones, some missing. The sample lists more than 110,000 clones, about 80% occurring once. Sequencing was carried out using peripheral blood. These receptors were obtained from a woman in her sixties or seventies with acute or convalescent COVID-19. Each CDR3 is given with its conserved first and last residue. Each record gives: V gene, clone size, J gene, D gene, CDR3 protein, CDR3 DNA. The D gene is left open where the match is weak. Clone sizes are given selectively: once, few, many, or a class where the clone is expanded.

v_call: TRBV24-1
clone_size: few
j_call: TRBJ2-1
d_call: TRBD1
cdr3_aa: CATSDSPGTGSRVGEQFF
cdr3_nt: TGTGCCACCAGTGATTCACCCGGGACAGGGTCTAGGGTAGGTGAGCAGTTCTTC

v_call: TRBV2
clone_size: -
j_call: TRBJ2-1
d_call: -
cdr3_aa: CASSEPRHSLYYNEQFF
cdr3_nt: TGTGCCAGCAGTGAGCCTCGGCACAGCCTCTACTACAATGAGCAGTTCTTC

v_call: TRBV18
clone_size: -
j_call: TRBJ2-1
d_call: TRBD1
cdr3_aa: CASSPGQGAYNEQFF
cdr3_nt: TGTGCCAGCTCACCTGGACAGGGGGCTTACAATGAGCAGTTCTTC

v_call: TRBV7-6
clone_size: -
j_call: TRBJ2-7
d_call: -
cdr3_aa: CASSLAATGSYEQYF
cdr3_nt: TGTGCCAGCAGCTTAGCGGCAACGGGATCCTACGAGCAGTACTTC

v_call: TRBV7-2
clone_size: -
j_call: TRBJ2-5
d_call: TRBD1
cdr3_aa: CASSPSTGGIKTQYF
cdr3_nt: TGTGCCAGCAGCCCATCGACAGGGGGCATAAAGACCCAGTACTTC

v_call: TRBV2
clone_size: -
j_call: TRBJ2-1
d_call: -
cdr3_aa: CASSLEGNEQFF
cdr3_nt: TGTGCCAGCAGTCTAGAGGGCAATGAGCAGTTCTTC

v_call: TRBV7-2
clone_size: once
j_call: TRBJ2-2
d_call: -
cdr3_aa: CASSLPVWPAVNTGELFF
cdr3_nt: TGTGCCAGCAGCCTCCCCGTATGGCCCGCAGTGAACACCGGGGAGCTGTTTTTT

v_call: TRBV4-2
clone_size: -
j_call: TRBJ2-7
d_call: TRBD2
cdr3_aa: CASSQTGASGNYEQYF
cdr3_nt: TGTGCCAGCAGCCAGACCGGGGCTAGCGGCAACTACGAGCAGTACTTC

v_call: TRBV9
clone_size: -
j_call: TRBJ2-1
d_call: TRBD2
cdr3_aa: CASSSGAGLAGVEQFF
cdr3_nt: TGTGCCAGCAGCTCCGGCGCCGGACTAGCGGGAGTTGAGCAGTTCTTC

v_call: TRBV28
clone_size: once
j_call: TRBJ1-6
d_call: TRBD1
cdr3_aa: CASSLGGTGVSPLHF
cdr3_nt: TGTGCCAGCAGTTTAGGTGGGACAGGGGTTTCACCCCTCCACTTT

v_call: TRBV27
clone_size: -
j_call: TRBJ1-1
d_call: -
cdr3_aa: CASTPGSMNTEAFF
cdr3_nt: TGTGCCAGCACCCCAGGGTCCATGAACACTGAAGCTTTCTTT

v_call: TRBV27
clone_size: -
j_call: TRBJ2-7
d_call: -
cdr3_aa: CASSPRQPYEQYF
cdr3_nt: TGTGCCAGCAGTCCAAGACAGCCCTACGAGCAGTACTTC

v_call: TRBV12-5
clone_size: -
j_call: TRBJ1-3
d_call: TRBD1
cdr3_aa: CASGLVGGGEGNTIYF
cdr3_nt: TGTGCTAGTGGTTTGGTTGGAGGGGGCGAGGGAAACACCATATATTTT

v_call: TRBV6-2/TRBV6-3
clone_size: -
j_call: TRBJ2-7
d_call: -
cdr3_aa: CASSERTGWSSYEQYF
cdr3_nt: TGTGCCAGCAGCGAGAGGACGGGATGGAGCTCCTACGAGCAGTACTTC

v_call: TRBV5-1
clone_size: -
j_call: TRBJ1-2
d_call: TRBD1
cdr3_aa: CASSRDRSNYGYTF
cdr3_nt: TGCGCCAGCAGCAGGGACAGGTCGAACTATGGCTACACCTTC

v_call: TRBV5-4
clone_size: -
j_call: TRBJ2-1
d_call: TRBD2
cdr3_aa: CASSLEGWLAGEQFF
cdr3_nt: TGTGCCAGCAGCTTGGAGGGGTGGCTAGCGGGCGAGCAGTTCTTC

v_call: TRBV30
clone_size: few
j_call: TRBJ1-4
d_call: TRBD1
cdr3_aa: CAWSVRRGQRATNEKLFF
cdr3_nt: TGTGCCTGGAGTGTAAGGAGGGGACAGCGTGCAACTAATGAAAAACTGTTTTTT

v_call: TRBV11-3
clone_size: -
j_call: TRBJ2-2
d_call: -
cdr3_aa: CASSLIRDGELFF
cdr3_nt: TGTGCCAGCAGCTTAATCAGGGACGGGGAGCTGTTTTTT

v_call: TRBV3-1/TRBV3-2
clone_size: -
j_call: TRBJ1-1
d_call: -
cdr3_aa: CASSQAAGGNTEAFF
cdr3_nt: TGTGCCAGCAGCCAAGCGGCCGGGGGGAACACTGAAGCTTTCTTT

v_call: TRBV29-1
clone_size: -
j_call: TRBJ1-1
d_call: -
cdr3_aa: CSVEREDTEAFF
cdr3_nt: TGCAGCGTTGAAAGGGAGGACACTGAAGCTTTCTTT

v_call: TRBV28
clone_size: -
j_call: TRBJ2-7
d_call: -
cdr3_aa: CASSLLYEQYF
cdr3_nt: TGTGCCAGCAGCCTCCTTTACGAGCAGTACTTC

v_call: TRBV30
clone_size: once
j_call: TRBJ2-5
d_call: -
cdr3_aa: CAWSARRGQETQYF
cdr3_nt: TGTGCCTGGAGTGCTAGGAGGGGACAAGAGACCCAGTACTTC